The 30 T cell receptor beta chains reported below all come from one sample, sequenced in a study of cytomegalovirus exposure and HLA in healthy donors. With 60 Vbeta and 13 Jbeta primers, the PCR was carried out. Some clones are missing from TCRdb's copy, which holds only in-frame ones; the method was immunoSEQ multiplex PCR. The sample yields 150,000 to 180,000 clones, roughly 83% seen once. Sequenced material: PBMCs. These receptors all stem from a young man in good health and CMV-seropositive.

This clone was counted only a few times. The rearrangement joins TRBV28 to TRBJ2-7; 11 bases are a match to TRBD2. Germline V lookup: CDR1 MDHEN, CDR2 SYDVKM. Trimming took 8 bases from V and 0 from J; bases not matched to a gene: 6. This CDR3 spans 15 amino acids. The CDR3 nucleotides read TGTGCCAGCCGAACCGGGACTAGCGGCTCCTACGAGCAGTACTTC. The encoded protein is CASRTGTSGSYEQYF.

The chain carries TRBV30 and TRBJ2-7; D may be TRBD2 (6 bases). Germline V gene sequence: CDR1 GTSNPN, CDR2 SVGIG (reference sequence). There are 13 residues in the CDR3. V dropped 4 bases and J dropped 5 bases, with 15 bases sitting between them. The CDR3 bases are TGTGCCTGGAACGGGGCGGGATTCGACGAGCAGTACTTC. This gives the protein CAWNGAGFDEQYF.

J is TRBJ2-7 and V is TRBV6-5, with D tentatively TRBD2 (5 bases). There are 16 residues in the CDR3. Trimming cost V 2 bases and J 3 bases, with 17 bases left between them. Germline V gene lookup returns CDR1 MNHEY and CDR2 SVGAGI. CDR3 loop: CASSYAGGRRSYEQYF. The CDR3, as DNA: TGTGCCAGCAGTTACGCAGGTGGCCGGAGGAGCTACGAGCAGTACTTC.

This rearrangement joins TRBV6-6 to TRBJ1-6; 10 nucleotides align to TRBD1. V dropped 5 bases and J dropped 8; count of bases not matched to a gene: 9. This CDR3 has 16 residues. The germline CDR1 and CDR2 sequences are MNHNY and SVGAGI (reference sequence). The CDR3 spells CASSALTGGFDSPLHF. In nucleotides, the CDR3 is TGTGCCAGCAGTGCCCTGACAGGGGGCTTTGATTCACCCCTCCACTTT.

This chain links TRBV11-2 with TRBJ2-5; TRBD2 is a possible D gene (7 bases). The V and J ends lost 5 bases and 5 bases respectively, with 15 bases between them. Germline assignment: CDR1 SGHAT and CDR2 FQNNGV. CDR3 size: 14 residues. Written as DNA, the CDR3 is TGTGCCAGCAGCAGGGTGGGGGGGCCGGAGACCCAGTACTTC. As protein: CASSRVGGPETQYF.

For this clone: Other DNA sequences in the same sample also yield this CDR3. The chain employs TRBV9 and TRBJ2-7; possible D gene TRBD2, 7 bases. Deletions cut 0 bases from V and 6 bases from J, with 10 bases between. CDR1 is SGDLS and CDR2 is YYNGEE in the germline V gene. The CDR3 runs 13 residues. CDR3 DNA sequence: TGTGCCAGCAGCGTAGGGGGAGGGGGCGAGCAGTACTTC. It translates to CASSVGGGGEQYF.

This chain connects TRBV10-3 to TRBJ2-3; no clear D gene. The CDR3 sequence is 10 residues long. The V gene lost 9 bases and the J gene lost 3 bases, with 4 bases spanning the gap. The V gene's germline CDR1 is ENHRY and CDR2 SYGVKD. This CDR3 reads CAIKTDTQYF. CDR3 bases: TGTGCCATTAAAACAGATACGCAGTATTTT.

The rearrangement joins TRBV7-2 to TRBJ2-7; D possibly corresponds to TRBD2 (5 bases). CDR1 is SGHTA, CDR2 FQGNSA, per germline. The CDR3 contains 11 residues. V lost 8 bases, J lost 10 bases, and 15 bases lay in between. Here the CDR3 reads CASAGGQTQYF. CDR3 nucleotides: TGTGCCAGCGCCGGAGGTCAGACTCAGTACTTC.

This chain joins TRBV10-1 and TRBJ1-1, with TRBD1 identical over 10 bases. The CDR3 contains 14 residues. Germline CDR1 reads WNHNN; CDR2 reads SYGVQD (reference sequence). Germline trimming cut 5 bases from V and 6 bases from J; bases unmatched to any gene: 6. The CDR3 spells CASSRTGGPSEAFF. CDR3 DNA: TGCGCCAGCAGTAGGACAGGGGGACCATCTGAAGCTTTCTTT.

The chain uses TRBV5-1 and TRBJ2-5; tentatively, D is TRBD2 (7 bases). This CDR3 contains 15 residues. V was pared by 4 bases and J by 3 bases, with 16 bases between. Per germline, CDR1 SGHRS and CDR2 YFSETQ. In DNA, the CDR3 is TGCGCCAGCAGCCCCGGGGGGCGGGACGAAGAGACCCAGTACTTC. Translation gives CASSPGGRDEETQYF. Full variable domain (outside the CDR3, taken from reference TRBV5-1 and TRBJ2-5): KAGVTQTPRYLIKTRGQQVTLSCSPISGHRSVSWYQQTPGQGLQFLFEYFSETQRNKGNFPGRFSGRQFSNSRSEMNVSTLELGDSALYLCASSPGGRDEETQYFGPGTRLLVL.

V usage is TRBV21-1 and J usage is TRBJ1-1; the table calls TRBD1, which could not be checked here. TRBV21-1 is assigned pseudogene status. There are 15 residues in the CDR3. As DNA, the CDR3 is TGTGCCAGCAGCAAAACCACAGGGAGGAACACTGAAGCTTTCTTT. It codes for CASSKTTGRNTEAFF.

This chain uses TRBV4-1 with TRBJ2-3; a weak D match, TRBD2 (7 bases). Germline CDR1 MGHRA, CDR2 YSYEKL. V was trimmed by 0 bases and J by 4 bases, leaving 11 bases between them. This CDR3 comprises 15 residues. CDR3 DNA sequence: TGCGCCAGCAGCCAAGAGAGGGGGGGCCCAGATACGCAGTATTTT. The encoded protein is CASSQERGGPDTQYF.

The gene calls are TRBV6-5 and TRBJ2-5; TRBD2 is a possible D gene (6 bases). The CDR3 sequence is 14 residues long. CDR1 is MNHEY, CDR2 SVGAGI, per germline. The V gene lost 6 bases and the J gene lost 2 bases, with 13 bases spanning the gap. The CDR3 DNA is TGTGCCAGCAGCGACCCCGGGACTCAAGAGACCCAGTACTTC. Translating it yields CASSDPGTQETQYF.

This clone was detected only a few times. This rearrangement joins TRBV28 to TRBJ1-1; D is possibly TRBD1 (6 bases). The germline V gene encodes CDR1 MDHEN and CDR2 SYDVKM. The CDR3 loop spans 14 amino acids. V lost 1 base and J 7 bases, leaving 13 bases between the germline ends. The CDR3 nucleotides are TGTGCCAGCAGTTTATTCGGGACAATAGGTGAAGCTTTCTTT. As protein: CASSLFGTIGEAFF.

This chain connects TRBV4-1 to TRBJ1-2; D remains unclear. V gave up 0 bases and J gave up 3 bases, with 14 bases separating them. The CDR3 sequence is 16 residues long. In germline, CDR1 is MGHRA, CDR2 YSYEKL. In DNA, the CDR3 is TGCGCCAGCAGCCAAGACGGGGTCCACGGTGACTATGGCTACACCTTC. As protein: CASSQDGVHGDYGYTF.

This clone has a single count. The chain has TRBV9 and TRBJ2-5; D perhaps matches TRBD2 (7 bases). This CDR3 is 15 amino acids long. CDR1 and CDR2 (germline): SGDLS, YYNGEE. With 4 bases removed from V and 5 bases from J, the gap between germline ends came to 18 bases. The DNA for the CDR3 is TGTGCCAGCAGCCCGGGGGGCCCGGAAGGGGAGACCCAGTACTTC. It codes for CASSPGGPEGETQYF.

The table lists this clone with a count of one. The V and J genes are TRBV5-1 and TRBJ1-2, with 8 bases identical to TRBD1. Germline CDR1 and CDR2: SGHRS and YFSETQ. The CDR3 extends over 15 amino acids. V shed 3 bases, J shed 0 bases, and the junction held 4 bases outside the gene matches. CDR3 DNA: TGCGCCAGCAGCTCCGGACAGGGCCCTAACTATGGCTACACCTTC. This encodes CASSSGQGPNYGYTF.

The rearrangement joins TRBV15 to TRBJ2-7, with D maybe TRBD1 (6 bases). Germline values: CDR1 LNHNV, CDR2 YYDKDF (reference sequence). The CDR3 totals 14 residues. Trimming shortened V by 1 base and J by 3 bases, and 10 bases separated the two germline ends. As DNA, the CDR3 is TGTGCCACCAGCAGAGGGACAGAGATCTACGAGCAGTACTTC. The encoded protein is CATSRGTEIYEQYF.

The chain combines TRBV18 with TRBJ1-5, with D perhaps matching TRBD1 (6 bases). This CDR3 has 16 residues. CDR1 and CDR2 (germline): KGHSH, LQKENI. With 3 bases removed from V and 2 bases from J, the gap between germline ends came to 14 bases. In DNA, the CDR3 is TGTGCCAGCTCACCTGGTCTGGGGGCGCGCAATCAGCCCCAGCATTTT. Translating gives CASSPGLGARNQPQHF.

The V gene is TRBV6-5, the J gene TRBJ1-2, with 9 bases that match TRBD1. With 6 bases clipped from V and 7 bases from J, the junction kept 6 bases outside the gene matches. The germline CDR1 and CDR2 sequences are MNHEY and SVGAGI. The CDR3 contains 13 residues. The CDR3 here is CASRQQGAGGYTF. The CDR3 coding sequence is TGTGCCAGCAGACAACAGGGGGCTGGTGGCTACACCTTC.

The genes are TRBV28 and TRBJ2-7, with D uncertain. Trimming took 2 bases from V and 1 from J, leaving 12 bases between them. CDR1 MDHEN and CDR2 SYDVKM come from the germline V gene. The CDR3 consists of 15 residues. The CDR3 region is CASSLISSPSYEQYF. CDR3 DNA: TGTGCCAGCAGTTTAATTTCTAGTCCATCCTACGAGCAGTACTTC.

The chain uses TRBV11-2 and TRBJ1-2, with 7 bases matching TRBD1. The CDR3 covers 13 residues. Germline V gene data show CDR1 as SGHAT and CDR2 as FQNNGV. V gave up 3 bases and J gave up 10 bases; unmatched junction bases: 8. The CDR3: CASSLRDSTHYTF. CDR3 in DNA: TGTGCCAGCAGCTTGAGGGACAGCACTCACTACACCTTC.

The chain combines TRBV12-5 with TRBJ1-1, with TRBD1 as a possible D gene (6 bases). Germline CDR1 LGHNT, CDR2 FRNRAP. Trimming pared 1 base from V and 4 bases from J, leaving 13 bases between. CDR3 length: 15 residues. In nucleotides, the CDR3 is TGTGCTAGTGGTTTGGACGGGGGGCAGACCACTGAAGCTTTCTTT. Translation: CASGLDGGQTTEAFF.

The J gene is TRBJ1-1, the V gene TRBV7-2, with 10 positions matching TRBD1. V dropped 5 bases and J dropped 5; count of bases not matched to a gene: 8. Germline V gives CDR1 SGHTA, CDR2 FQGNSA. The CDR3 is made up of 15 amino acids. Here the CDR3 reads CASSARQGAGTEAFF. In DNA, the CDR3 is TGTGCCAGCAGCGCCCGACAGGGGGCCGGGACTGAAGCTTTCTTT.

The rearrangement joins TRBV19 to TRBJ1-6, with 7 bases matching TRBD1. Germline trimming cut 9 bases from V and 7 bases from J; bases unmatched to any gene: 3. This CDR3 contains 12 residues. Germline V gene data show CDR1 as LNHDA and CDR2 as SQIVND (reference sequence). CDR3 sequence: CASTRGNSPLHF. CDR3 nucleotide sequence: TGTGCCAGCACCAGGGGGAATTCACCCCTCCACTTT.

V is TRBV6-6 and J is TRBJ2-1; TRBD1 agrees at 8 bases. This CDR3 is 14 amino acids long. The germline V gene has CDR1 MNHNY and CDR2 SVGAGI (reference sequence). V lost 4 bases and J lost 2; bases outside the gene matches: 1. The CDR3 is CASSSQGAYNEQFF. CDR3 nucleotides: TGTGCCAGCAGTTCACAGGGGGCCTACAATGAGCAGTTCTTC.

Note on this clone: Other DNA sequences from this sample encode an identical CDR3 as well. The chain uses TRBV6-5 and TRBJ1-5, with a weak D call TRBD1 (5 bases). V was cut by 0 bases and J by 6 bases, with 9 bases left in between. The CDR3 contains 14 residues. Germline V gene lookup returns CDR1 MNHEY and CDR2 SVGAGI. The DNA of the CDR3 is TGTGCCAGCAGTTACTCTCGGGGGAGTCAGCCCCAGCATTTT. Protein: CASSYSRGSQPQHF.

Here the CDR3 reads CACPSFGGRRTEAFF. CDR3 DNA sequence: TGTGCCTGCCCCTCGTTCGGGGGGCGGCGAACTGAAGCTTTCTTT. The rearrangement joins TRBV30 to TRBJ1-1; weak D call: TRBD1 (6 bases). Germline V gene sequence: CDR1 GTSNPN, CDR2 SVGIG (reference sequence). This CDR3 spans 15 amino acids. The V end lost 6 bases, the J end lost 5 bases, and 22 bases lay between the germline ends.

The chain is built from TRBV5-6 and TRBJ2-6, with a tentative D call TRBD1 (6 bases). Trimming left V 3 bases short and J 0 bases short, with 10 bases between. Germline CDR1 and CDR2: SGHDT and YYEEEE. This CDR3 contains 16 residues. The CDR3 region is CASSSTGRSGANVLTF. The CDR3 DNA follows: TGTGCCAGCAGCTCGACAGGTCGCTCTGGGGCCAACGTCCTGACTTTC.

The chain recombines TRBV6-5 with TRBJ2-1, with 12 bases lining up with TRBD2. The V segment lost 4 bases and the J segment 4 bases; nucleotides outside the gene matches: 2. The CDR3 length is 15 residues. The germline gives CDR1 MNHEY, CDR2 SVGAGI. This CDR3 reads CASSSGTSGYNEQFF. CDR3 bases: TGTGCCAGCAGTTCAGGGACTAGCGGGTACAATGAGCAGTTCTTC.